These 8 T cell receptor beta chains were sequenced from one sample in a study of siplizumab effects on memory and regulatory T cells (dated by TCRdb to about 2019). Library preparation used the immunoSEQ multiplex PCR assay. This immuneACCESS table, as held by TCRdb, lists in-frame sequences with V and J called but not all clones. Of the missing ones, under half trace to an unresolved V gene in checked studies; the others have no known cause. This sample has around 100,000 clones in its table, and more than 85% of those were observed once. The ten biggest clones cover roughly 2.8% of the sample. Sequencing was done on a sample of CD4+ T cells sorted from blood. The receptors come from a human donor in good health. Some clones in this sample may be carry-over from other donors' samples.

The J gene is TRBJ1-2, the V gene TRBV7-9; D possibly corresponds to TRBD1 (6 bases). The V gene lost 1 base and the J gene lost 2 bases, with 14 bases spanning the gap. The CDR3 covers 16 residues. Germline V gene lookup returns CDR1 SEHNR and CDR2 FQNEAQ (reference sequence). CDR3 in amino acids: CASSLVEGGENYGYTF. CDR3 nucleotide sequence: TGTGCCAGCAGCTTAGTGGAAGGGGGTGAGAACTATGGCTACACCTTC.

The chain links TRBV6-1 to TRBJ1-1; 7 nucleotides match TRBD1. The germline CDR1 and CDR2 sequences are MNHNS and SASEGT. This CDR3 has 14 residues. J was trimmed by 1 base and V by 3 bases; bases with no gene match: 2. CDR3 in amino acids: CASSDEGANTEAFF. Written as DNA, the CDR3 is TGTGCCAGCAGTGACGAGGGGGCGAACACTGAAGCTTTCTTT.

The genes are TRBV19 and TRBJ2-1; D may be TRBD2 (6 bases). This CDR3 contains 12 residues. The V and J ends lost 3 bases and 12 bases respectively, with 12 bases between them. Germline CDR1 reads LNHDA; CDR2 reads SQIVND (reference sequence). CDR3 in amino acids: CASSMVRGGQFF. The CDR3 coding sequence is TGTGCCAGTAGTATGGTGCGGGGCGGGCAGTTCTTC.

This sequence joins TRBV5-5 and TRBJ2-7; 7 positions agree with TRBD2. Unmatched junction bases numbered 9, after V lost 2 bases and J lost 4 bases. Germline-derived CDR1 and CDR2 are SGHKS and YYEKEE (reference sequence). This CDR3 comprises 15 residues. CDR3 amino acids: CASSFLAGDRYEQYF. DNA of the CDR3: TGTGCCAGCAGCTTTCTGGCGGGAGATCGATACGAGCAGTACTTC.

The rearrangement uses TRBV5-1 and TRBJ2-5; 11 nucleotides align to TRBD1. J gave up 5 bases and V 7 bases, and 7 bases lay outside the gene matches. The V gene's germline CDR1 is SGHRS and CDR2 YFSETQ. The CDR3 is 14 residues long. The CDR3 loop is CASRGQGALETQYF. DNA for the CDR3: TGCGCCAGCCGCGGACAGGGGGCTTTGGAGACCCAGTACTTC.

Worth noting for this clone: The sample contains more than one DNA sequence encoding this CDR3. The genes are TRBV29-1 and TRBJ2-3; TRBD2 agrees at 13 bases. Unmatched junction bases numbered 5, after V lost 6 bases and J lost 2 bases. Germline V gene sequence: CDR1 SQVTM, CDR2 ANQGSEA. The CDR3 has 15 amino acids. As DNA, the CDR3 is TGCAGCGTCTCTGGACTAGCGGGAGTCACAGATACGCAGTATTTT. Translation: CSVSGLAGVTDTQYF.

DNA of the CDR3: TGCGCCAGCAGTGGACAGACAGGGGAGACCCAGTACTTC. Translation gives CASSGQTGETQYF. The chain links TRBV10-1 to TRBJ2-5, with 7 bases that match TRBD1. With 4 bases clipped from V and 5 bases from J, the junction kept 4 bases outside the gene matches. The CDR3 consists of 13 residues. CDR1 and CDR2 (germline): WNHNN, SYGVQD (reference sequence).

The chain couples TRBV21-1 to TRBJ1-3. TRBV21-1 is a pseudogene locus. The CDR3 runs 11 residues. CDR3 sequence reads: CASSNPTVPYF. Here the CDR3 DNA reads TGTGCCAGCAGCAATCCAACGGTTCCATATTTT.